This T cell receptor beta chain was captured by sequencing in a study of OX40 agonist ivuxolimab in advanced cancers. Study-wide context: Of the patients, three showed partial responses, one with hepatocellular carcinoma and two with cutaneous melanoma. Whole-study results and caveats: Specificity for antigen went undetermined in the expanded peripheral T cells.

As to this clone: Its specificity is not known. At the DNA level, this CDR3 is encoded by other sequences in the same sample as well.

V lost 3 bases to trimming and J lost 0 bases, with 6 bases between them. This CDR3 is 14 amino acids long. Germline values: CDR1 SEHNR, CDR2 FQNEAQ (reference sequence). This table comes from immunoSEQ multiplex PCR, and its TCRdb copy is limited to in-frame clones, with some not included. The table lists about 62,000 clones, about 85% of them singletons. Here the sequenced sample was CD4+ or CD8+ T cells sorted from blood, taken in a trial of the OX40 agonist ivuxolimab. The genes are TRBV7-9 and TRBJ2-1; no definite D call. This TCR derives from an adult with an advanced solid tumor such as melanoma, head and neck, liver or kidney cancer. This CDR3 reads CASSFQSSYNEQFF. The CDR3 bases are TGTGCCAGCAGCTTTCAGAGCTCCTACAATGAGCAGTTCTTC.